This T cell receptor (beta chain) was identified in a study of T cell responses to AZD1222 COVID-19 vaccine. Points from the study as a whole: Just 5 or 6 AZD1222 recipients tested seropositive at baseline. It should be noted that donors were predominantly white British and more often female, and clonal diversity was possibly underestimated. Reportedly, nearly half of unique spike TCRs recognized epitopes outside B.1.351/B.1.1.7 mutations. The breadth and depth of Spike-specific TCRs increased once two AZD1222 doses had been given.

Concerning this clone itself: Its target is not known.

TCRdb keeps only in-frame clones here, not all; method: immunoSEQ multiplex PCR. The sample has approximately 68,000 clones, more than 75% seen once; the top ten hold about 24%. This CDR3 region has 11 residues. Trimming cost V 6 bases and J 7 bases, with 9 bases left between them. Germline CDR1 is MNHEY and CDR2 is SVGAGI. The chain joins TRBV6-5 to TRBJ2-5; D unresolved. Sequencing used peripheral blood, obtained on day 0 of AZD1222 vaccination. The source of this sequence is an adult in good health. In nucleotides, the CDR3 is TGTGCCAGCAGACAGTTGGGGACCCAGTACTTC. Translation gives CASRQLGTQYF.